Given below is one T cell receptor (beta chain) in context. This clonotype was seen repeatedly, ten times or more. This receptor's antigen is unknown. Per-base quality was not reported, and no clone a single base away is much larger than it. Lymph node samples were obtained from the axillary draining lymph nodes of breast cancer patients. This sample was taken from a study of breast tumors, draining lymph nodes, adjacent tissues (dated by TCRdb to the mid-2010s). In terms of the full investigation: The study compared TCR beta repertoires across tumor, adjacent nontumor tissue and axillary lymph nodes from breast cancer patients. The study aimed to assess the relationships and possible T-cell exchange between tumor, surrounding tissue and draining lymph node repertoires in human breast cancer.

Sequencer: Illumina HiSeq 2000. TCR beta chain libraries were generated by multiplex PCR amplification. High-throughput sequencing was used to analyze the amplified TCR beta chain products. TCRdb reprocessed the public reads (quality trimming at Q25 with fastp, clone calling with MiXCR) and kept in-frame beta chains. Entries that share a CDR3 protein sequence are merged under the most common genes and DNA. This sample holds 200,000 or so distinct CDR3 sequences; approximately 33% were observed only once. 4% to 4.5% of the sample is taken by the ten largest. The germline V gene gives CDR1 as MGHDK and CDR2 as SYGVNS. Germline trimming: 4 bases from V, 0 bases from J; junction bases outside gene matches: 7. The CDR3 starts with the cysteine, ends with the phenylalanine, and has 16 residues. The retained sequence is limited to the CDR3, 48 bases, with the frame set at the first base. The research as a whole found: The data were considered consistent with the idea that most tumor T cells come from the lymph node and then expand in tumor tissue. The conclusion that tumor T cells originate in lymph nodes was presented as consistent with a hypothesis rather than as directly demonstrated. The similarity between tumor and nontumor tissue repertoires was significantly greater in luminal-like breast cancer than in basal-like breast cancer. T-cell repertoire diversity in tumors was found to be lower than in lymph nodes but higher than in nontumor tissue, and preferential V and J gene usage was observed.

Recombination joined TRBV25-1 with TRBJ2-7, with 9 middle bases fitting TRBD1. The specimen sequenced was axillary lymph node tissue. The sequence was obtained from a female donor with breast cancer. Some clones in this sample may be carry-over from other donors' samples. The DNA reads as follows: TGTGCCAGCAGTGGCAACAGGGGGCCTAGCTCCTACGAGCAGTACTTC. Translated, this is CASSGNRGPSSYEQYF.